The 21 T cell receptor beta chains below were found in one sample sequenced in a study of blood T cell repertoires in COVID-19. Assay used: immunoSEQ multiplex PCR; TCRdb lists only in-frame clones, some missing. The sample includes 75,000 or so clones, almost 85% of them seen just once. Sequencing was performed on peripheral blood. The source is a man in his sixties with acute or convalescent COVID-19.

Notes on this clone: One end of the junction varies from germline; a read error may be responsible. The V gene is TRBV6-2 or TRBV6-3, the J gene TRBJ1-5, with D uncertain. Germline assignment: CDR1 MNHEY and CDR2 SVGEGT. This CDR3 has 15 amino acids. CDR3 sequence reads: CASSYLISINEPQHF. The DNA for the CDR3 is TGTGCCAGCAGTTACTTAATCAGTATCAATGAGCCCCAGCATTTT.

This clone has only a few counts. The chain is built from TRBV6-8 and TRBJ2-1; 10 nucleotides align to TRBD2. Germline loops: CDR1 MNHGY, CDR2 SAAAGT. The CDR3 is made up of 16 amino acids. V lost 2 bases to trimming and J lost 2 bases; unmatched junction nucleotides: 3. The CDR3 protein is CASSYRSGRPYNEQFF. The CDR3 DNA follows: TGTGCCAGCAGTTACCGTAGCGGGAGGCCCTACAATGAGCAGTTCTTC.

CDR3 sequence: CSASAGTSGRYEQYF. Here the CDR3 DNA reads TGCAGTGCTAGTGCCGGGACTAGCGGCCGCTACGAGCAGTACTTC. The chain has TRBV20-1 and TRBJ2-7, with 11 nucleotides matching TRBD2. The V gene's germline CDR1 is DFQATT and CDR2 SNEGSKA (reference sequence). V was pared by 3 bases and J by 3 bases, with 7 bases of the junction left unmatched. The CDR3 runs 15 residues.

The J gene is TRBJ2-5, the V gene TRBV25-1; 7 bases fit TRBD1. With 6 bases clipped from V and 2 bases from J, the junction kept 9 bases outside the gene matches. The length of the CDR3 is 15 residues. Germline V gene data show CDR1 as MGHDK and CDR2 as SYGVNS. Written as DNA, the CDR3 is TGTGCCAGCAGAGACAGGGCCTCAGGGCAAGAGACCCAGTACTTC. It translates to CASRDRASGQETQYF.

The rearrangement uses TRBV28 and TRBJ1-5; no definite D call. This CDR3 has 14 amino acids. With 7 bases removed from V and 9 bases from J, the gap between germline ends came to 19 bases. Germline V gene lookup returns CDR1 MDHEN and CDR2 SYDVKM. This CDR3 reads CASTSTALSGPQHF. The CDR3 DNA reads TGTGCCAGCACCTCCACCGCTTTGTCGGGGCCCCAGCATTTT.

This rearrangement joins TRBV12-3 or TRBV12-4 to TRBJ1-2, with D possibly matching TRBD1 (6 bases). The CDR3 contains 12 residues. V was cut by 5 bases and J by 6 bases, with 10 bases left in between. The CDR3 sequence: CASSGQLHGYTF. CDR3 nucleotides: TGTGCCAGCAGTGGACAGCTCCATGGCTACACCTTC.

The J gene is TRBJ1-1, the V gene TRBV2, with D hard to call. Germline CDR1 and CDR2: SNHLY and FYNNEI. The CDR3 length is 13 residues. The V gene lost 0 bases and the J gene lost 10 bases, with 12 bases spanning the gap. The CDR3 sequence: CASSEASSPRAFF. The CDR3 DNA is TGTGCCAGCAGTGAAGCGAGTAGTCCAAGAGCTTTCTTT. Drawing the rest from reference TRBV2 and TRBJ1-1, the complete variable domain is EPEVTQTPSHQVTQMGQEVILRCVPISNHLYFYWYRQILGQKVEFLVSFYNNEISEKSEIFDDQFSVERPDGSNFTLKIRSTKLEDSAMYFCASSEASSPRAFFGQGTRLTVV.

V gene TRBV3-1 (or the pseudogene TRBV3-2) combines with J gene TRBJ1-5; possibly TRBD1 for D (6 bases). With 1 base removed from V and 6 bases from J, the gap between germline ends came to 19 bases. Germline V gene data show CDR1 as LGHDT and CDR2 as YNNKEL (reference sequence). This CDR3 is 17 amino acids long. Here the CDR3 DNA reads TGTGCCAGCAGCCAAGCAACTGGACGCGGGGGCGGTCAGCCCCAGCATTTT. Its protein product is CASSQATGRGGGQPQHF.

Concerning this clone itself: The junction shows a germline mismatch at one end, possibly a read error. The chain links TRBV6-2 or TRBV6-3 to TRBJ2-5; a possible D gene is TRBD2 (6 bases). The CDR3 has 15 amino acids. Germline values: CDR1 MNHEY, CDR2 SVGEGT. CDR3: CASSYSGRGGETQYF. In DNA form, the CDR3 reads TGTGCCAGCAGCTACTCGGGTCGGGGAGGAGAGACCCAGTACTTC.

This chain connects TRBV5-1 to TRBJ1-1, with 10 bases matching TRBD1. The CDR3 covers 13 residues. Germline V gene sequence: CDR1 SGHRS, CDR2 YFSETQ. V trimming: 4 bases; J trimming: 11 bases; junction bases outside the gene matches: 8. The CDR3 sequence is CASSRDRGGFAFF. CDR3 in DNA: TGCGCCAGCAGCCGGGACAGGGGAGGGTTTGCTTTCTTT.

The chain is built from TRBV11-3 and TRBJ2-2; D gene unclear. The germline CDR1 and CDR2 sequences are SGHNT and YENEEA. The CDR3 extends over 14 amino acids. Trimming removed 0 bases at V and 6 bases at J, with 8 bases between. The CDR3 nucleotides read TGTGCCAGCAGCTTAGAGACTCTTTCCGGGGAGCTGTTTTTT. This gives the protein CASSLETLSGELFF.

The chain carries TRBV4-1 and TRBJ1-4; a possible D gene is TRBD1 (5 bases). Germline V CDR1 and CDR2: MGHRA, YSYEKL. The V gene lost 3 bases and the J gene lost 7 bases, with 15 bases spanning the gap. The CDR3 length is 15 residues. As DNA, the CDR3 is TGCGCCAGCAGCCATGAAACAGGTTTAACTGAAAAACTGTTTTTT. It encodes CASSHETGLTEKLFF.

The sample holds one count of this clone. This sequence joins TRBV4-3 and TRBJ2-1, with 9 bases matching TRBD2. The J segment lost 9 bases and the V segment lost 2 bases, leaving 11 bases of the junction unmatched. The CDR3 has 16 residues. From germline, CDR1 is LGHNA and CDR2 YSLEER. DNA for the CDR3: TGCGCCAGCAGCCAAACCCCCGCGGGGGGGGGTAGTGAGCAGTTCTTC. This sequence encodes CASSQTPAGGGSEQFF.

This chain links TRBV10-1 with TRBJ1-5; D gene ambiguous. Deletions cut 0 bases from V and 4 bases from J, with 4 bases between. Germline V lookup: CDR1 WNHNN, CDR2 SYGVQD (reference sequence). The CDR3 is made up of 13 amino acids. The CDR3 loop reads CASSESRNQPQHF. CDR3 sequence (DNA): TGCGCCAGCAGTGAGTCCAGAAATCAGCCCCAGCATTTT.

The CDR3 sequence is CASSTRQGGSPLHF. The CDR3 nucleotides are TGTGCCAGCAGCACCCGACAGGGGGGCTCACCCCTCCACTTT. V is TRBV5-6 and J is TRBJ1-6; 9 bases are a match to TRBD1. V lost 4 bases and J lost 10; bases outside the gene matches: 6. CDR3 size: 14 residues. From germline, CDR1 is SGHDT and CDR2 YYEEEE.

The chain couples TRBV5-1 to TRBJ1-2; unclear D gene. The CDR3 totals 13 residues. The germline gives CDR1 SGHRS, CDR2 YFSETQ. V was pared by 0 bases and J by 4 bases, with 7 bases between. The CDR3 protein is CASSLDSGYGYTF. CDR3 nucleotides: TGCGCCAGCAGCTTGGACAGCGGCTATGGCTACACCTTC.

The chain combines TRBV7-9 with TRBJ1-2, with D tentatively TRBD1 (5 bases). Germline values: CDR1 SEHNR, CDR2 FQNEAQ (reference sequence). The CDR3 runs 14 residues. Trimming stripped 1 base from V and 4 bases from J, with 10 bases between. Written as DNA, the CDR3 is TGTGCCAGCAGCTTAGAATCCGGGGGCTATGGCTACACCTTC. It codes for CASSLESGGYGYTF.

The V gene is TRBV11-2, the J gene TRBJ2-3, with D perhaps TRBD2 (6 bases). The CDR3 has 16 residues. Per germline, CDR1 SGHAT and CDR2 FQNNGV. Trimming took off 4 bases at V and 4 bases at J, with 18 bases between the two ends. The CDR3 spells CASSSPPRRGADTQYF. DNA of the CDR3: TGTGCCAGCAGCTCGCCCCCTAGGAGGGGCGCAGATACGCAGTATTTT.

This rearrangement joins TRBV12-3 or TRBV12-4 to TRBJ2-5; TRBD2 agrees at 10 bases. The CDR3 runs to 12 residues. The V gene end was trimmed by 6 bases and the J gene end by 7 bases; junction bases not matched to a gene: 2. Here the CDR3 reads CASSRTSGTQYF. CDR3 nucleotides: TGTGCCAGCAGCCGGACTAGCGGGACCCAGTACTTC.

The rearrangement uses TRBV7-8 and TRBJ1-5; the D gene is possibly TRBD1 (5 bases). The V end lost 0 bases, the J end lost 1 base, and 10 bases lay between the germline ends. The CDR3 consists of 16 residues. Germline CDR1 and CDR2: SGHVS and FQNEAQ. CDR3: CASSLAYRGSNQPQHF. The CDR3 DNA reads as TGTGCCAGCAGCTTAGCATATAGGGGCAGCAATCAGCCCCAGCATTTT.

The chain combines TRBV4-3 with TRBJ1-4; D call uncertain. Trimming pared 0 bases from V and 0 bases from J, leaving 8 bases between. In germline, CDR1 is LGHNA, CDR2 YSLEER. The CDR3 totals 16 residues. CDR3 residues: CASSQEIRATNEKLFF. The DNA for the CDR3 is TGCGCCAGCAGCCAAGAGATCCGGGCAACTAATGAAAAACTGTTTTTT.